This TCR beta chain originates from a study of blood T cell repertoires in COVID-19. Study information: Donors in the United States, Italy and Spain gave samples during acute or convalescent COVID-19. PBMCs, B-cell-depleted T cells, or T cells were the source of the cDNA or gDNA that made up the material.

The table came from immunoSEQ multiplex PCR; TCRdb's copy has only in-frame clones and leaves some out. The data show 53,000 or so clones, about three quarters seen once. The clonotype was recovered from a man aged 50 or older with active or convalescent COVID-19. The material sequenced was peripheral blood.

The CDR3: CASRPTGQGIDTQYF. Here the CDR3 DNA reads TGTGCCAGCCGCCCGACGGGACAGGGAATAGATACGCAGTATTTT. The chain uses TRBV6-2 or TRBV6-3 and TRBJ2-3; 9 bases are a match to TRBD1. In germline, CDR1 is MNHEY, CDR2 SVGEGT. This CDR3 comprises 15 residues. V lost 8 bases, J lost 5 bases, and 11 bases stayed unmatched.